This TCR beta chain stems from a study of shared clonotypes between healthy human individuals (dated by TCRdb to 2018 to 2020). The study in broad terms: A few men and a couple of women, aged 18 to 49 years, made up the cohort. For each donor, three plates each were used for CD4 naive and CD4 memory, two plates were used for CD8 naive, and one plate was used for CD8 memory. To estimate repertoire size and how much clonotypes are shared between individuals, the study performed deep sequencing of blood TCR repertoires from about five healthy adults. Libraries were prepared and TCR repertoires were sequenced by different laboratories using diverse techniques, in order to increase sequencing depth and limit assay-specific biases. Per donor, leukapheresis produced somewhere between about 0.8 and 9 billion PBMCs. The full study reports these points: Incomplete sequencing was indicated by rarefaction of sorted-subset datasets, despite the large sequencing depth. When several donors were compared, the shared fraction of clonotypes was around 5.1% for naive CD4, 3% to 4% for naive CD8, roughly 2.5% for memory CD4, and less than 0.5% for memory CD8. Clonotypes shared by all four sorted-subset donors showed higher generation probabilities than non-shared clonotypes. Based on pairwise subsampling, the degree of clonotype sharing among donors was expected to be affected by sequencing depth. Only blood was sampled, and tissue TCR repertoires likely differ from those in blood. Larger estimated clonotype richness was generally found for naive subsets than for memory subsets. Because the study included a small number of donors, the genetic and exposure-history diversity represented was limited.

V is pruned by 4 bases and J by 5 bases, leaving 5 bases of the junction without a gene match. Its CDR3 holds 16 amino acids, cysteine through phenylalanine. Only the CDR3 portion is preserved as DNA: 48 bases, with reading frame beginning at the first base. As encoded in the germline V gene, CDR1 is SGDLS while CDR2 is YYNGEE. TCR CDR3 regions were amplified from genomic DNA by multiplex PCR using the deep immunoSEQ assay. Genomic DNA extracted from each cell subset was distributed evenly over all wells of several immunoSEQ 96-well plates, and each plate served as one replicate. For sorted subsets, each replicate PCR was loaded with approximately 0.2 ug genomic DNA, equivalent to 25,000 to 35,000 T cell genomes. Purified libraries were measured with a Qubit 3.0 fluorometer, size-checked on a Bioanalyzer 2100, and measured again with the KAPA Library Quantification kit. A separate single-read 150-cycle Illumina NextSeq 550 flow cell was used to sequence each immunoSEQ 96-well plate. From the authors' description of their analysis: The immunoSEQ output contained only junctional sequences without quality scores, so filtering could not match that applied to full-length reads. To assign V/J genes and CDR3, sequences were annotated using PyIR, a Python wrapper for IgBLAST v1.9, with IMGT germline references. Reads were filtered out if the reads had weak V/J assignments (E-value above 1e-6), no CDR3, stop codons, out-of-frame junctions, or ambiguous translated residues. A V3J clonotype was defined by an identical inferred V gene, J gene, and CDR3 amino acid sequence. To compute the percentage overlap between repertoires, the number of shared unique clonotypes was divided by the size of the smaller repertoire. RTK rarefaction, the Chao1 estimator, and Recon v2.1 estimates of unobserved clonotypes were used to assess repertoire richness. Generation probabilities were computed with OLGA for all TCRbeta clonotypes obtained by the gDNA method from a handful of donors. What TCRdb holds here is the immuneACCESS table cut down to in-frame rearrangements. Part of the clones is not present; checked against another copy, under half of the missing clones reflect an unresolved V gene, and the others are unexplained. Clone size and V and J calls were adopted from that table, with D and trimming inferred from the DNA. The sample table contains 1.6 million or so clones; only one count was recorded for roughly 96% of them. In total, the top ten clones hold 1.2% of the sample.

Donors were healthy HIV-negative adults with no recently reported acute infections or vaccinations. Every donor was a Caucasian adult residing in Nashville, Tennessee, USA. Magnetic negative selection was used to enrich CD4+ T cells, after which naive cells were positively selected on CD45RA and the negative fraction became the memory subset. Blood was obtained by leukapheresis, after which PBMCs were separated by Ficoll-Histopaque density gradient centrifugation and cryopreserved in liquid nitrogen vapor phase. Analytical flow cytometry was used to check the purity and quantity of each magnetically sorted T cell population. From each sorted fraction, genomic DNA was isolated and quantified by UV absorbance on a Nanodrop 2000c. On this clone itself: Its target antigen remains unknown. Per-base qualities were not stored, and no clone one base away is much larger. Other nucleotide sequences in the sample specify the same CDR3.

The sequenced material came from naive CD4+ T cells sorted from blood. What this sample's cell subset or site label stands for: CD45RA+ positively selected. Recombination linked TRBV9 to TRBJ2-2, with 13 middle bases fitting TRBD2. The clonotype originates from a man in his thirties or forties in good health. The DNA sequence is given as TGTGCCAGCAGCTTGGGACTAGCGGGAAATACCGGGGAGCTGTTTTTT. It specifies CASSLGLAGNTGELFF.